The 12 T cell receptor beta chains below all came from one sample that was sequenced in a study of OX40 agonist ivuxolimab in advanced cancers. Data came from immunoSEQ multiplex PCR; TCRdb stores just in-frame clones and leaves some out. Of 55,000 to 70,000 clones in the sample, about 88% are singletons; the top ten hold roughly 4.8%. The source material was CD4+ or CD8+ T cells sorted from blood, sampled in a trial of the OX40 agonist ivuxolimab. Source of these receptors: an adult with an advanced solid tumor such as melanoma, head and neck, liver or kidney cancer.

The CDR3 spells CASSQATNTYYGYTF. DNA for the CDR3: TGCGCCAGCAGCCAAGCAACAAATACTTACTATGGCTACACCTTC. This sequence joins TRBV4-3 and TRBJ1-2, with D unclear. The length of the CDR3 is 15 residues. Germline V lookup: CDR1 LGHNA, CDR2 YSLEER. V lost 1 base and J lost 3, with 12 bases in between.

The J gene is TRBJ2-7, the V gene TRBV10-3; 7 bases align to TRBD1. CDR3 length: 11 residues. Germline-derived CDR1 and CDR2 are ENHRY and SYGVKD. V lost 5 bases and J lost 5; bases outside the gene matches: 0. CDR3 region: CAISTGDEQYF. In DNA form, the CDR3 reads TGTGCCATCAGTACAGGGGACGAGCAGTACTTC.

The chain combines TRBV27 with TRBJ1-1; D is ambiguous. Trimming took off 2 bases at V and 4 bases at J, with 11 bases between the two ends. CDR1 and CDR2 (germline): MNHEY, SMNVEV (reference sequence). The CDR3 has 14 residues. The CDR3 region has the DNA TGTGCCAGCAGTTTACTTGACCCGGGCACTGAAGCTTTCTTT. It yields the protein CASSLLDPGTEAFF.

The V call is TRBV7-2, the J call TRBJ2-7; D is ambiguous. The CDR3 loop spans 15 amino acids. V lost 0 bases to trimming and J lost 1 base, with 10 bases between them. Germline CDR1 and CDR2: SGHTA and FQGNSA. The CDR3 loop reads CASSLANGRSYEQYF. The CDR3 DNA reads as TGTGCCAGCAGCTTAGCGAACGGTAGGTCCTACGAGCAGTACTTC.

This chain joins TRBV18 and TRBJ2-1, with D maybe TRBD2 (6 bases). Germline CDR1 and CDR2: KGHSH and LQKENI. Trimming shortened V by 5 bases and J by 7 bases, and 12 bases separated the two germline ends. The CDR3 is 13 amino acids. The CDR3: CASSSYSGNEQFF. CDR3 bases: TGTGCCAGCTCATCCTATAGCGGAAATGAGCAGTTCTTC.

The chain is built from TRBV28 and TRBJ1-1, with D hard to call. The CDR3 sequence is 14 residues long. V gave up 2 bases and J gave up 1 base, with 8 bases separating them. Germline values: CDR1 MDHEN, CDR2 SYDVKM. As DNA, the CDR3 is TGTGCCAGCAGTTTACTTACGAGGAACACTGAAGCTTTCTTT. This translates into CASSLLTRNTEAFF.

The chain employs TRBV30 and TRBJ2-1; no reliable D call. The CDR3 contains 14 residues. Germline CDR1 GTSNPN, CDR2 SVGIG (reference sequence). Trimming shortened V by 0 bases and J by 0 bases, and 6 bases separated the two germline ends. The CDR3 DNA follows: TGTGCCTGGAGTGTGATGAGCTCCTACAATGAGCAGTTCTTC. The encoded protein is CAWSVMSSYNEQFF.

The rearrangement links TRBV5-1 to TRBJ1-4, with D uncertain. Deletions cut 0 bases from V and 8 bases from J, with 8 bases between. In germline, CDR1 is SGHRS, CDR2 YFSETQ. The CDR3 is made up of 13 amino acids. The CDR3 DNA follows: TGCGCCAGCAGCTTGGAAGATGGGGAAAAACTGTTTTTT. Translated: CASSLEDGEKLFF.

V usage is TRBV11-2 and J usage is TRBJ2-7, with 11 positions matching TRBD1. Germline V gives CDR1 SGHAT, CDR2 FQNNGV. The V segment lost 3 bases and the J segment 3 bases; nucleotides outside the gene matches: 4. The CDR3 has 15 amino acids. The CDR3 bases are TGTGCCAGCAGCTTCGGACAGGGGGCTGGCTACGAGCAGTACTTC. It yields the protein CASSFGQGAGYEQYF.

In its sample, this clone was seen once. The gene calls are TRBV10-1 and TRBJ2-7; the D gene is possibly TRBD2 (6 bases). V was shortened by 10 bases and J by 2 bases, with 27 bases between the two germline ends. CDR1 and CDR2 from the germline V gene are WNHNN and SYGVQD (reference sequence). This CDR3 is 17 amino acids long. The CDR3 DNA reads TGCGCCACCAGCAGCGCCTGTTCGTGGGGGGAGGCCTACGAGCAGTACTTC. Encoded protein: CATSSACSWGEAYEQYF.

This clone was observed a few times. V is TRBV5-4 and J is TRBJ1-3; TRBD1 aligns across 8 bases. Germline CDR1 SGHNT, CDR2 YYREEE (reference sequence). The V segment lost 2 bases and the J segment 4 bases; nucleotides outside the gene matches: 5. CDR3 length equals 15 residues. The CDR3 sequence is CASSLEGQAGNTIYF. In nucleotides, the CDR3 is TGTGCCAGCAGCTTAGAGGGACAGGCCGGAAACACCATATATTTT.

This clone came up once. V gene TRBV19 combines with J gene TRBJ2-7; 7 bases are shared with TRBD2. CDR1 and CDR2 from the germline V gene are LNHDA and SQIVND (reference sequence). This CDR3 contains 16 residues. The junction had 13 bases not matched to a gene; V was cut back by 6 bases and J by 2 bases. DNA for the CDR3: TGTGCCAGTAGCCCCCGGGGCGGCGGGAGTCCCTACGAGCAGTACTTC. Translated: CASSPRGGGSPYEQYF.